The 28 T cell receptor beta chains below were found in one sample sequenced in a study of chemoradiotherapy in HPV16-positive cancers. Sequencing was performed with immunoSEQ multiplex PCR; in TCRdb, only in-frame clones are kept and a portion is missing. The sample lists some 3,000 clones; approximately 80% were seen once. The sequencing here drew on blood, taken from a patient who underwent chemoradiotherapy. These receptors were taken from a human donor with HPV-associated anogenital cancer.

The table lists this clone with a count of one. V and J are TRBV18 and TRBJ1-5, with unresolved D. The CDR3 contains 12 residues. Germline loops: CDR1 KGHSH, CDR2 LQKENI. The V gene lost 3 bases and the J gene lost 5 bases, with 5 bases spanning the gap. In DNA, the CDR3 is TGTGCCAGCTCACCCATGGATCAGCCCCAGCATTTT. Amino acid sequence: CASSPMDQPQHF.

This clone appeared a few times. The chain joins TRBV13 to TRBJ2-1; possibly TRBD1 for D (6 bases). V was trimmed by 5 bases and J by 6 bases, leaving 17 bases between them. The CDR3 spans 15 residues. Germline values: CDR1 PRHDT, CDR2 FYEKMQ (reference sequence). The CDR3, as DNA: TGTGCCAGCAGCGAGAGGCAGGGGTCGACCAATGAGCAGTTCTTC. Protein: CASSERQGSTNEQFF.

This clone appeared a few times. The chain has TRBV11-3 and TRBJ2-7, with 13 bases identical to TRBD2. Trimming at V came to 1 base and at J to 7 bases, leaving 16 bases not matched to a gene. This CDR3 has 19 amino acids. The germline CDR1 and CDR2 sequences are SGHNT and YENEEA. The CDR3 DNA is TGTGCCAGCAGCTTAGTAAGACTAGCGGGGGGCCTTTTCTGGCGAGAGCAGTACGTC. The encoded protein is CASSLVRLAGGLFWREQYV.

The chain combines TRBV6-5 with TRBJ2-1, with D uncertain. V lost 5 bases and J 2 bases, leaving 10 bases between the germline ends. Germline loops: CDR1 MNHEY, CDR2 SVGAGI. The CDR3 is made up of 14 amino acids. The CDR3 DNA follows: TGTGCCAGCAGTCTCCGACAAACCTACAATGAGCAGTTCTTC. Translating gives CASSLRQTYNEQFF.

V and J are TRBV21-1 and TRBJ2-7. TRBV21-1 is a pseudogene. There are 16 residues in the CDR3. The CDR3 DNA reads TGTGCCAGCAGCAATAGAGGACGAACCAGCTCCTACGAGCAGTACGTC. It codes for CASSNRGRTSSYEQYV.

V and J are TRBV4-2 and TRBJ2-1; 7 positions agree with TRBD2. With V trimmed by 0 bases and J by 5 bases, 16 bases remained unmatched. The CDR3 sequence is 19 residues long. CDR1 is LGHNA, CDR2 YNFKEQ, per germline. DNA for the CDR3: TGTGCCAGCAGCCAAGATAGGGGAGCGGCGGGGGTAAAAAACAATGAGCAGTTCTTC. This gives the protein CASSQDRGAAGVKNNEQFF.

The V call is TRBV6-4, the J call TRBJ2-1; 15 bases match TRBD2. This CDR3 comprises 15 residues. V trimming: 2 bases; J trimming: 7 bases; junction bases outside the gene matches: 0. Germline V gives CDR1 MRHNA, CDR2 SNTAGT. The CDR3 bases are TGTGCCAGCAGTGACGGACTAGCGGGGGGGAATGAGCAGTTCTTC. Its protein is CASSDGLAGGNEQFF.

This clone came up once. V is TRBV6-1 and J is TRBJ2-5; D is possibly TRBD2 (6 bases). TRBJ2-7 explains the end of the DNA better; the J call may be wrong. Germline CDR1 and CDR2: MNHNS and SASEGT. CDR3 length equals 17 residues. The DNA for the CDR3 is TGTGCCAGCAGTGAATGGTCGGTGGGGGGTGCGATCTACGAGCAGTACTTC. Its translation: CASSEWSVGGAIYEQYF.

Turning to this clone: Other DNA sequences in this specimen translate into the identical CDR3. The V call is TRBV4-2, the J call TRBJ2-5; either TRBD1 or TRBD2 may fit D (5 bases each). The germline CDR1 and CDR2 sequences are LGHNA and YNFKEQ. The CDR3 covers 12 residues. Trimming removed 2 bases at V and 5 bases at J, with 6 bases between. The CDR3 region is CASSQWGETQYF. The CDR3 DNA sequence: TGTGCCAGCAGCCAATGGGGGGAGACCCAGTACTTC.

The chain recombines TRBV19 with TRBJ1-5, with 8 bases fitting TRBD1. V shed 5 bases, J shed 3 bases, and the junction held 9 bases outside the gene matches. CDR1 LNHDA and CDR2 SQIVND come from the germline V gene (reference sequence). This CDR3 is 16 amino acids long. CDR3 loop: CASSPQGQADNQPQHF. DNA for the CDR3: TGTGCCAGTAGTCCCCAGGGACAGGCGGACAATCAGCCCCAGCATTTT.

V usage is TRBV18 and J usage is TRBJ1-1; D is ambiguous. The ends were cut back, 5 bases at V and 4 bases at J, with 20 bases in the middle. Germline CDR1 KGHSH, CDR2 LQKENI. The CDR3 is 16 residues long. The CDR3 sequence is CASSVRTGQRRTEAFF. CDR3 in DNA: TGTGCCAGCTCAGTTCGGACTGGGCAGCGTCGCACTGAAGCTTTCTTT.

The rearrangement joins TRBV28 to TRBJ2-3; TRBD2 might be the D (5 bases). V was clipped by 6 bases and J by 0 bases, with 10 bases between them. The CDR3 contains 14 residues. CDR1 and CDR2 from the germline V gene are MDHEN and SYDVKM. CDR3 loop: CASRTGTSTDTQYF. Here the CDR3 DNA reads TGTGCCAGCAGGACGGGAACTAGCACAGATACGCAGTATTTT.

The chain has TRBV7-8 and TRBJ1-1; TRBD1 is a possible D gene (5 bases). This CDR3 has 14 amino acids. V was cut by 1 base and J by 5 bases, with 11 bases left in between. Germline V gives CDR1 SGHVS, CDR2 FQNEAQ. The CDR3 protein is CASSLGGGWTEAFF. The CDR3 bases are TGTGCCAGCAGCTTAGGTGGGGGATGGACTGAAGCTTTCTTT.

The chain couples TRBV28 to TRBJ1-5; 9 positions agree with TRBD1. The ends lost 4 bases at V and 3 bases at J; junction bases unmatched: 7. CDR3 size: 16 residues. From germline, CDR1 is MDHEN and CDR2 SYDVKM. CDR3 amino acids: CASSSVQGANNQPQHF. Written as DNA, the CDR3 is TGTGCCAGCAGTTCAGTACAGGGGGCTAACAATCAGCCCCAGCATTTT.

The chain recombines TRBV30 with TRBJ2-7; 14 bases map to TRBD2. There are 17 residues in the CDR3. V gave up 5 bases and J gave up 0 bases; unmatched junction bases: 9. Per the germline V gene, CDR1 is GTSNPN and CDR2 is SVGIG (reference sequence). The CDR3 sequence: CAWSGTSGGRSSYEQYF. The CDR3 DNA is TGTGCCTGGTCCGGGACTAGCGGGGGCCGCAGCTCCTACGAGCAGTACTTC.

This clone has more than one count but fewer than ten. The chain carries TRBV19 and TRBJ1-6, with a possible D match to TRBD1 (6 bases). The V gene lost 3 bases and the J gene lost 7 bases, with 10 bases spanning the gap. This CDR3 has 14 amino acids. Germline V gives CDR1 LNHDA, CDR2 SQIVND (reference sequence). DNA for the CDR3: TGTGCCAGTAGTATGACAGGTGGAAATTCACCCCTCCACTTT. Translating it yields CASSMTGGNSPLHF.

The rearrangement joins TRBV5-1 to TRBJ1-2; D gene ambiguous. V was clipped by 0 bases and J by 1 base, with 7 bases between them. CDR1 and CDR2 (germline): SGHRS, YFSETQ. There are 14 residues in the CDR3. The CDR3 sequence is CASSLGLNNYGYTF. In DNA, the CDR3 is TGCGCCAGCAGCTTGGGTCTGAATAACTATGGCTACACCTTC.

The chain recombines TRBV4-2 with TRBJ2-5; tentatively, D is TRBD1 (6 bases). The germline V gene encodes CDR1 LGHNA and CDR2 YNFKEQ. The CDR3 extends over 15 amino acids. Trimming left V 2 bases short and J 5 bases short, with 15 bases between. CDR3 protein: CASSQRVGAEETQYF. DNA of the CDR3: TGTGCCAGCAGCCAACGGGTGGGGGCTGAGGAGACCCAGTACTTC.

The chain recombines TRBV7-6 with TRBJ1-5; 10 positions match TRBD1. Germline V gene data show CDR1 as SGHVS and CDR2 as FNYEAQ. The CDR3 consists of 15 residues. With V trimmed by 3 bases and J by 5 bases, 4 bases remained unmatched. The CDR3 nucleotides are TGTGCCAGCAGCTTCGAGACAGGGGGCGATCAGCCCCAGCATTTT. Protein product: CASSFETGGDQPQHF.

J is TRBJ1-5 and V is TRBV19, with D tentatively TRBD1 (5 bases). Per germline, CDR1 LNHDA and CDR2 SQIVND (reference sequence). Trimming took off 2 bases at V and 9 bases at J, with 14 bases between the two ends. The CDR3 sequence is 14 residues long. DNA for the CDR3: TGTGCCAGTAGTATACGGGGGATCGGGGCGCCCCAGCATTTT. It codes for CASSIRGIGAPQHF.

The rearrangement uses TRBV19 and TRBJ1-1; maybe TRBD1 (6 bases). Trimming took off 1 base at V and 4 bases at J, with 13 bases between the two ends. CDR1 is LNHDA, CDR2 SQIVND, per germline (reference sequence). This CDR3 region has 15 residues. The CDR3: CASSIVGGGSTEAFF. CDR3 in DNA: TGTGCCAGTAGTATAGTAGGAGGGGGGAGCACTGAAGCTTTCTTT.

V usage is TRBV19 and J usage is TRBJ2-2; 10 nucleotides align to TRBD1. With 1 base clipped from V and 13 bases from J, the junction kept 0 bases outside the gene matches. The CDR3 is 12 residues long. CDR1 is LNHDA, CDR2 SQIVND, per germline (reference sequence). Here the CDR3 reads CASSIGDRGLFF. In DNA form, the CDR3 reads TGTGCCAGTAGTATAGGGGACAGGGGGCTGTTTTTT.

The CDR3 loop is CASSFIGGRAVAGELFF. The CDR3 DNA follows: TGCGCCAGCAGCTTCATAGGTGGCAGGGCGGTCGCCGGGGAGCTGTTTTTT. The chain is built from TRBV5-1 and TRBJ2-2, with TRBD1 as a possible D gene (5 bases). The CDR3 consists of 17 residues. CDR1 SGHRS and CDR2 YFSETQ come from the germline V gene. Trimming stripped 2 bases from V and 6 bases from J, with 20 bases between.

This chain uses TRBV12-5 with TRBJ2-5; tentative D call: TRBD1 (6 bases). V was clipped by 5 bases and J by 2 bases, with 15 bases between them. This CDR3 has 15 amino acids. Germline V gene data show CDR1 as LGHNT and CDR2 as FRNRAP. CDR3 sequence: CASGGDIGRQETQYF. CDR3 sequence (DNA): TGTGCTAGTGGTGGGGACATAGGGCGACAAGAGACCCAGTACTTC.

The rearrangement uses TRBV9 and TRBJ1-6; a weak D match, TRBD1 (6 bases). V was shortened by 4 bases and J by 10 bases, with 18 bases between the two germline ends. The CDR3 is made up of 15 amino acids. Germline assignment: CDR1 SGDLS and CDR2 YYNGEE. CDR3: CASSTGQTLGSPLHF. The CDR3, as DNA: TGTGCCAGCAGCACCGGACAGACCCTAGGGTCACCCCTCCACTTT.

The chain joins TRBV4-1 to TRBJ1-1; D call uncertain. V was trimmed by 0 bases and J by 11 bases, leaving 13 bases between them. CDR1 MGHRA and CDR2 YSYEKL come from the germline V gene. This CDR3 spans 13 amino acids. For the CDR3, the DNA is TGCGCCAGCAGCCAAGATACGAACGTTAGGGCTTTCTTT. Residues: CASSQDTNVRAFF.

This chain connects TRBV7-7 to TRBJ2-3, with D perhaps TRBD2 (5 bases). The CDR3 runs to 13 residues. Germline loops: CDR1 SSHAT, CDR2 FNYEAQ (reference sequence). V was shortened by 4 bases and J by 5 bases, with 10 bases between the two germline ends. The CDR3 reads CASSYGEGDTQYF. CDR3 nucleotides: TGTGCCAGCAGCTATGGCGAGGGAGATACGCAGTATTTT.

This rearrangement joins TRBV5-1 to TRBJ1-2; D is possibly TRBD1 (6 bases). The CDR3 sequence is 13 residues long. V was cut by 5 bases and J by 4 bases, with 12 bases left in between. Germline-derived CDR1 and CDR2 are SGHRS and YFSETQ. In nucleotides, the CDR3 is TGCGCCAGCAGTTGGGACAAATCCTATGGCTACACCTTC. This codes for CASSWDKSYGYTF. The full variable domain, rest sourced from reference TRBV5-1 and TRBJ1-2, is KAGVTQTPRYLIKTRGQQVTLSCSPISGHRSVSWYQQTPGQGLQFLFEYFSETQRNKGNFPGRFSGRQFSNSRSEMNVSTLELGDSALYLCASSWDKSYGYTFGSGTRLTVV.